The clone carrying this T cell receptor (beta chain) has a single count. Generated by immunoSEQ multiplex PCR, the TCRdb table keeps only in-frame clones and is missing some. This sample yields 45,000 to 50,000 clones, of which around 88% are seen a single time; roughly 3.6% belongs to the top ten. The V gene's germline CDR1 is MGHDK and CDR2 SYGVNS. The V and J ends lost 3 bases and 6 bases, in that order; junction bases with no gene match: 8. The CDR3 consists of 15 residues. These data are taken from a study of PD-L1 blockade in urothelial cancer. Study at large: About 85% of the roughly 29 patients were men whose urothelial cancer was bladder-origin. Blood-derived samples held a median about 130,000 T cells. Analyses were performed on blood at 3 weeks after treatment start (the second dose) and at 6 weeks.

This sequence was found in a man at least 80 years old with urothelial cancer. Source: PBMCs, taken around atezolizumab (anti-PD-L1) treatment. V is TRBV25-1 and J is TRBJ2-7; 10 nucleotides match TRBD2. The CDR3 DNA is TGTGCCAGCAGTGAGCCAGCGGGAGGGCCGATCGAGCAGTACTTC. Translated, it gives CASSEPAGGPIEQYF.